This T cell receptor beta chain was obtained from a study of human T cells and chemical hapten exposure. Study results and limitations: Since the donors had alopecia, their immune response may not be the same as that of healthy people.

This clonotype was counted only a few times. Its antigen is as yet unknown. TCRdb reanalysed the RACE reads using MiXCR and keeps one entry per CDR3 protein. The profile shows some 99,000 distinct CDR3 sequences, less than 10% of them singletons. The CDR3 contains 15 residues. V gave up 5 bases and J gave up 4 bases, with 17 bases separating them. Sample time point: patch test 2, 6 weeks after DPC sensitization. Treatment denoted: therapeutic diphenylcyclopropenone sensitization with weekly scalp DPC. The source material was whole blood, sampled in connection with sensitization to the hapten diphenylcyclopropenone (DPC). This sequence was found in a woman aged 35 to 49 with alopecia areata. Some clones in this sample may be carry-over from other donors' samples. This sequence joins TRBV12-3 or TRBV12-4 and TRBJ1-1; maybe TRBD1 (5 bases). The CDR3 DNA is TGTGCCAGCAGTCCCCTTGTTGGCCAGGGCACTGAAGCTTTCTTT. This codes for CASSPLVGQGTEAFF.